These 32 T cell receptor beta chains were sequenced from one sample in a study of cytomegalovirus exposure and HLA in healthy donors. The PCR employed 60 Vbeta primers together with 13 Jbeta primers. Sequenced by immunoSEQ multiplex PCR; TCRdb stores in-frame clones only, minus some. The table records some 150,000 clones, roughly four fifths of them present only once. Sample: PBMCs. Receptor source: a man between 18 and 35 years old in good health and CMV-seropositive.

This rearrangement joins TRBV11-1 to TRBJ2-7, with 7 bases aligning to TRBD1. CDR1 and CDR2 (germline): SGHAT, FQDESV (reference sequence). Trimming removed 4 bases from V and 2 bases from J; junction bases left unmatched: 5. The CDR3 runs 14 residues. The CDR3 sequence: CASSSRDSTYEQYF. DNA for the CDR3: TGTGCCAGCAGCTCCCGGGACAGTACCTACGAGCAGTACTTC.

The gene calls are TRBV6-1 and TRBJ2-7, with 7 bases that match TRBD1. Losses at the gene ends were 8 bases for V and 0 bases for J; bases not matched to a gene: 7. The CDR3 loop spans 14 amino acids. The germline V gene has CDR1 MNHNS and CDR2 SASEGT. CDR3 protein: CASLDRSSSYEQYF. CDR3 sequence (DNA): TGTGCCAGCCTGGACAGGTCGAGCTCCTACGAGCAGTACTTC.

The genes are TRBV19 and TRBJ2-5, with D perhaps matching TRBD1 (6 bases). The ends were cut back, 6 bases at V and 5 bases at J, with 13 bases in the middle. This CDR3 comprises 13 residues. CDR1 is LNHDA, CDR2 SQIVND, per germline (reference sequence). CDR3 DNA: TGTGCCAGTAGCCTACAGGGCGGGGAGACCCAGTACTTC. Amino acids: CASSLQGGETQYF.

This clone was observed a single time. The V call is TRBV2, the J call TRBJ1-5, with D perhaps TRBD1 (6 bases). V dropped 4 bases and J dropped 1 base, with 11 bases sitting between them. Looked up from germline, CDR1 is SNHLY and CDR2 is FYNNEI. The CDR3 is made up of 15 amino acids. The CDR3 region has the DNA TGTGCCAGCAGTGTGACCAGGGGCAGCAATCAGCCCCAGCATTTT. It specifies CASSVTRGSNQPQHF.

The gene calls are TRBV19 and TRBJ1-2; 7 bases agree with TRBD1. The V gene end was trimmed by 10 bases and the J gene end by 4 bases; junction bases not matched to a gene: 15. From germline, CDR1 is LNHDA and CDR2 SQIVND (reference sequence). The CDR3 runs 15 residues. The CDR3 reads CATARTGFATYGYTF. Here the CDR3 DNA reads TGTGCCACCGCCAGGACAGGCTTTGCCACCTATGGCTACACCTTC. Looking up the rest from reference TRBV19 and TRBJ1-2 gives the full variable domain: DGGITQSPKYLFRKEGQNVTLSCEQNLNHDAMYWYRQDPGQGLRLIYYSQIVNDFQKGDIAEGYSVSREKKESFPLTVTSAQKNPTAFYLCATARTGFATYGYTFGSGTRLTVV.

This clone was counted a few times. The genes are TRBV4-1 and TRBJ1-1; D might be TRBD1 (5 bases). Trimming took 1 base from V and 5 from J, leaving 11 bases between them. The length of the CDR3 is 14 residues. Germline-derived CDR1 and CDR2 are MGHRA and YSYEKL. DNA of the CDR3: TGCGCCAGCAGCCAAGGACAGTTCGGGACTGAAGCTTTCTTT. The encoded protein is CASSQGQFGTEAFF.

The chain is built from TRBV19 and TRBJ2-7; a possible D gene is TRBD2 (6 bases). V lost 6 bases and J lost 1, with 10 bases in between. CDR1 is LNHDA and CDR2 is SQIVND in the germline V gene (reference sequence). The CDR3 spans 13 residues. The DNA for the CDR3 is TGTGCCAGTAGCGACGGGAGTTCCTACGAGCAGTACTTC. Encoded protein: CASSDGSSYEQYF.

The rearrangement joins TRBV5-6 to TRBJ1-1; tentative D call: TRBD1 (6 bases). This CDR3 is 16 amino acids long. The V gene's germline CDR1 is SGHDT and CDR2 YYEEEE. V dropped 4 bases and J dropped 2 bases, with 18 bases sitting between them. The CDR3: CASSRFRDTENTEAFF. The CDR3 DNA sequence: TGTGCCAGCAGCCGCTTCCGGGACACAGAAAACACTGAAGCTTTCTTT.

The chain uses TRBV6-1 and TRBJ2-7; no clear D. V was shortened by 1 base and J by 3 bases, with 4 bases between the two germline ends. Germline V gives CDR1 MNHNS, CDR2 SASEGT. The CDR3 spans 12 residues. CDR3 loop: CASSEVLYEQYF. In nucleotides, the CDR3 is TGTGCCAGCAGTGAAGTCCTCTACGAGCAGTACTTC.

The sample holds one count of this clone. V usage is TRBV5-1 and J usage is TRBJ2-7; 10 nucleotides align to TRBD2. Germline CDR1 is SGHRS and CDR2 is YFSETQ. V gave up 4 bases and J gave up 7 bases; unmatched junction bases: 8. This CDR3 is 14 amino acids long. The CDR3 sequence is CASSVTSGSWEQYF. DNA of the CDR3: TGCGCCAGCAGCGTGACTAGCGGGTCTTGGGAGCAGTACTTC.

V and J are TRBV4-1 and TRBJ2-1, with D maybe TRBD2 (5 bases). The CDR3 totals 16 residues. Trimming shortened V by 0 bases and J by 6 bases, and 15 bases separated the two germline ends. Germline lookup yields CDR1 MGHRA and CDR2 YSYEKL. DNA for the CDR3: TGCGCCAGCAGCCAAGATTGGGCTAGCCGGAGCAATGAGCAGTTCTTC. Its translation: CASSQDWASRSNEQFF.

This sequence joins TRBV7-9 and TRBJ1-1; the match to TRBD1 covers 8 bases. The trim removed 5 bases at V and 0 bases at J, leaving 2 bases unmatched. This CDR3 is 14 amino acids long. From germline, CDR1 is SEHNR and CDR2 FQNEAQ (reference sequence). CDR3 in DNA: TGTGCCAGCAGCAAGGGACAGGTGAACACTGAAGCTTTCTTT. Protein: CASSKGQVNTEAFF. Combining the CDR3 with reference TRBV7-9 and TRBJ1-1 gives the whole variable domain DTGVSQNPRHKITKRGQNVTFRCDPISEHNRLYWYRQTLGQGPEFLTYFQNEAQLEKSRLLSDRFSAERPKGSFSTLEIQRTEQGDSAMYLCASSKGQVNTEAFFGQGTRLTVV.

The chain is built from TRBV27 and TRBJ2-2; D perhaps matches TRBD1 (6 bases). Trimming shortened V by 6 bases and J by 0 bases, and 14 bases separated the two germline ends. The CDR3 spans 16 residues. Germline CDR1 is MNHEY and CDR2 is SMNVEV (reference sequence). In nucleotides, the CDR3 is TGTGCCAGCAGACCTCAGGGGAATTCGAACACCGGGGAGCTGTTTTTT. Its protein is CASRPQGNSNTGELFF.

The chain is built from TRBV18 and TRBJ1-2; 8 bases line up with TRBD1. The trim removed 6 bases at V and 3 bases at J, leaving 3 bases unmatched. This CDR3 region has 13 residues. From germline, CDR1 is KGHSH and CDR2 LQKENI. CDR3 amino acids: CASSQQGDYGYTF. For the CDR3, the DNA is TGTGCCAGCTCTCAACAGGGGGACTATGGCTACACCTTC.

This chain connects TRBV25-1 to TRBJ2-5; tentatively, D is TRBD2 (6 bases). This CDR3 contains 14 residues. Trimming stripped 5 bases from V and 11 bases from J, with 21 bases between. The germline V gene encodes CDR1 MGHDK and CDR2 SYGVNS. The chain's CDR3 is CASSRGLPMGEQYF. The CDR3 DNA reads as TGTGCCAGCAGTCGGGGACTCCCGATGGGTGAGCAGTACTTC.

The chain uses TRBV27 and TRBJ2-5; 9 bases are a match to TRBD1. Per germline, CDR1 MNHEY and CDR2 SMNVEV (reference sequence). The CDR3 totals 15 residues. Germline trimming cut 6 bases from V and 4 bases from J; bases unmatched to any gene: 9. CDR3: CASRPGQGSLETQYF. For the CDR3, the DNA is TGTGCCAGCAGGCCGGGACAGGGTTCCTTAGAGACCCAGTACTTC.

CDR3 region: CASSPVTSGRARNTGELFF. CDR3 DNA sequence: TGTGCCAGCTCACCAGTAACGAGCGGGAGGGCCCGGAATACCGGGGAGCTGTTTTTT. The rearrangement uses TRBV18 and TRBJ2-2, with 10 bases matching TRBD2. The CDR3 has 19 amino acids. Germline CDR1 and CDR2: KGHSH and LQKENI. V shed 2 bases and J 5 bases; nucleotides not matched to a gene: 14.

This chain links TRBV6-1 with TRBJ1-1, with D perhaps matching TRBD1 (6 bases). Germline CDR1 MNHNS, CDR2 SASEGT. Between the trimmed V and J ends, which lost 5 bases and 6 bases, there was a span of 13 bases. The CDR3 covers 13 residues. The chain's CDR3 is CASSTGRVSEAFF. The CDR3 region has the DNA TGTGCCAGCAGTACAGGGAGGGTCTCTGAAGCTTTCTTT.

The V and J genes are TRBV27 and TRBJ2-2; 9 nucleotides match TRBD2. Germline-derived CDR1 and CDR2 are MNHEY and SMNVEV (reference sequence). V lost 7 bases to trimming and J lost 5 bases; unmatched junction nucleotides: 8. This CDR3 has 15 amino acids. CDR3 coding DNA: TGTGCCAGCACCTTTAGCGGGAGCGGGACCGGGGAGCTGTTTTTT. Its translation is CASTFSGSGTGELFF.

This chain uses TRBV7-9 with TRBJ2-1, with 12 bases fitting TRBD2. The CDR3 has 16 amino acids. The germline CDR1 and CDR2 sequences are SEHNR and FQNEAQ (reference sequence). Germline trimming cut 8 bases from V and 3 bases from J; bases unmatched to any gene: 8. CDR3 DNA: TGTGCCAGCGGTAGGACTAGCGGGGACCGCTACAATGAGCAGTTCTTC. This codes for CASGRTSGDRYNEQFF.

V is TRBV5-1 and J is TRBJ2-7; D ambiguous. The ends were cut back, 0 bases at V and 4 bases at J, with 11 bases in the middle. Germline V lookup: CDR1 SGHRS, CDR2 YFSETQ. The CDR3 is 14 residues long. CDR3 residues: CASSLVTSNYEQYF. DNA for the CDR3: TGCGCCAGCAGCTTGGTTACCAGTAATTACGAGCAGTACTTC.

The V call is TRBV9, the J call TRBJ2-2, with 11 nucleotides matching TRBD2. The CDR3 is 16 residues long. The germline gives CDR1 SGDLS, CDR2 YYNGEE. Trimming cost V 4 bases and J 4 bases; bases outside gene matches: 6. As DNA, the CDR3 is TGTGCCAGCAGCCCTCAGGGGACTAGCGGCACCGGGGAGCTGTTTTTT. Translating gives CASSPQGTSGTGELFF.

This chain uses TRBV5-1 with TRBJ2-3; the D is unclear. V gave up 0 bases and J gave up 2 bases, with 10 bases separating them. This CDR3 spans 15 amino acids. Per the germline V gene, CDR1 is SGHRS and CDR2 is YFSETQ. The CDR3 reads CASSLVIRSTDTQYF. The CDR3 DNA sequence: TGCGCCAGCAGCTTGGTTATTAGATCCACAGATACGCAGTATTTT.

The gene calls are TRBV5-1 and TRBJ2-3; 7 nucleotides agree with TRBD2. Germline V gives CDR1 SGHRS, CDR2 YFSETQ. V lost 3 bases to trimming and J lost 4 bases; unmatched junction nucleotides: 8. The CDR3 is made up of 15 amino acids. CDR3 sequence reads: CASSSLADGPDTQYF. The CDR3 DNA follows: TGCGCCAGCAGCTCGCTAGCGGACGGGCCAGATACGCAGTATTTT.

The chain carries TRBV29-1 and TRBJ1-5; tentative D call: TRBD1 (6 bases). Between the trimmed V and J ends, which lost 6 bases and 5 bases, there was a span of 14 bases. There are 13 residues in the CDR3. Germline V lookup: CDR1 SQVTM, CDR2 ANQGSEA. The CDR3 region has the DNA TGCAGCGTGGCCACAGGGAGACATCAGCCCCAGCATTTT. Amino acids: CSVATGRHQPQHF.

The CDR3 loop is CASSLGQGARGYTF. The CDR3 region has the DNA TGTGCCAGCAGCTTAGGACAGGGGGCGCGAGGCTACACCTTC. V gene TRBV7-9 combines with J gene TRBJ1-2; TRBD1 agrees at 10 bases. CDR3 length equals 14 residues. The J segment lost 8 bases and the V segment lost 1 base, leaving 4 bases of the junction unmatched. CDR1 and CDR2 (germline): SEHNR, FQNEAQ (reference sequence).

This clone was recorded once. The rearrangement uses TRBV23-1 and TRBJ2-2; 10 bases fit TRBD1. TRBV23-1 is identified as an open reading frame with a role that is uncertain. The CDR3 has 16 residues. V shed 8 bases, J shed 3 bases, and the junction held 9 bases outside the gene matches. The CDR3: CASCHPDRGHTGELFF. CDR3 sequence (DNA): TGCGCCAGCTGCCACCCCGACAGGGGGCACACCGGGGAGCTGTTTTTT.

This clone was found once. The chain uses TRBV15 and TRBJ1-5; the match to TRBD1 covers 8 bases. Unmatched junction bases numbered 5, after V lost 4 bases and J lost 0 bases. The CDR3 loop spans 16 amino acids. Germline CDR1 LNHNV, CDR2 YYDKDF (reference sequence). The CDR3 DNA reads as TGTGCCACCAGCAAAGGACAGGGCAATAGCAATCAGCCCCAGCATTTT. Encoded protein: CATSKGQGNSNQPQHF.

This rearrangement joins TRBV6-5 to TRBJ1-2; 8 nucleotides align to TRBD1. J was trimmed by 3 bases and V by 6 bases; bases with no gene match: 9. The CDR3 sequence is 15 residues long. Per germline, CDR1 MNHEY and CDR2 SVGAGI. The CDR3 loop is CASRAPGGRYYGYTF. The CDR3 region has the DNA TGTGCCAGCAGGGCCCCAGGGGGCCGATACTATGGCTACACCTTC.

The V and J genes are TRBV28 and TRBJ1-1; D is possibly TRBD1 (6 bases). Germline CDR1 MDHEN, CDR2 SYDVKM. V was trimmed by 5 bases and J by 3 bases, leaving 19 bases between them. The CDR3 contains 16 residues. CDR3 residues: CASSLSNRERDTEAFF. In nucleotides, the CDR3 is TGTGCCAGCAGTCTCTCAAACAGGGAAAGGGACACTGAAGCTTTCTTT. Full variable domain (missing parts from reference TRBV28 and TRBJ1-1): DVKVTQSSRYLVKRTGEKVFLECVQDMDHENMFWYRQDPGLGLRLIYFSYDVKMKEKGDIPEGYSVSREKKERFSLILESASTNQTSMYLCASSLSNRERDTEAFFGQGTRLTVV.

The V and J genes are TRBV5-1 and TRBJ1-1; tentatively, D is TRBD1 (6 bases). The CDR3 length is 15 residues. Germline CDR1 is SGHRS and CDR2 is YFSETQ. V lost 0 bases, J lost 1 base, and 10 bases lay in between. CDR3 coding DNA: TGCGCCAGCAGCTTGGCAGGGGCGGGGAACACTGAAGCTTTCTTT. It yields the protein CASSLAGAGNTEAFF.

This rearrangement joins TRBV11-2 to TRBJ2-2; unclear D gene. Germline CDR1 reads SGHAT; CDR2 reads FQNNGV. Between the trimmed V and J ends, which lost 8 bases and 5 bases, there was a span of 15 bases. This CDR3 region has 14 residues. CDR3 sequence reads: CASAPAAWTGELFF. In nucleotides, the CDR3 is TGTGCCAGCGCCCCGGCAGCGTGGACCGGGGAGCTGTTTTTT.